The 16 T cell receptor beta chains presented below share a single source sample, sequenced in a study of blood T cell repertoires in COVID-19. The method was immunoSEQ multiplex PCR; TCRdb's version includes in-frame clones alone and lacks a portion of them. The sample carries about 120,000 clones, around 81% recorded once. The sequencing sample was made of peripheral blood. The receptors originated from a woman aged 45-65 years with acute or convalescent COVID-19.

V is TRBV6-5 and J is TRBJ2-5; TRBD1 agrees at 9 bases. V trimming: 6 bases; J trimming: 2 bases; junction bases outside the gene matches: 1. The CDR3 has 13 residues. Germline loops: CDR1 MNHEY, CDR2 SVGAGI. DNA of the CDR3: TGTGCCAGCAGGACAGGGGGTCAAGAGACCCAGTACTTC. This sequence encodes CASRTGGQETQYF.

In DNA, the CDR3 is TGTGCCAGCAGCGCCAGAGGATCAATGCCCCAGCATTTT. This translates into CASSARGSMPQHF. The gene calls are TRBV3-1 (or the pseudogene TRBV3-2) and TRBJ1-5; unclear D gene. The V end was cut by 5 bases, the J end by 9 bases, with 14 bases between. The CDR3 has 13 amino acids. CDR1 is LGHDT and CDR2 is YNNKEL in the germline V gene (reference sequence).

Here the CDR3 reads CASTRDISSYEQYF. The CDR3 nucleotides read TGTGCCAGCACCCGGGACATAAGCTCCTACGAGCAGTACTTC. The chain recombines TRBV6-6 with TRBJ2-7; D might be TRBD1 (6 bases). V lost 7 bases and J 0 bases, leaving 13 bases between the germline ends. This CDR3 is 14 amino acids long. Germline V gene sequence: CDR1 MNHNY, CDR2 SVGAGI (reference sequence).

The V and J genes are TRBV6-5 and TRBJ1-1; TRBD1 might be the D (6 bases). The CDR3 covers 14 residues. Germline V gene sequence: CDR1 MNHEY, CDR2 SVGAGI. V lost 6 bases and J 6 bases, leaving 17 bases between the germline ends. The CDR3 region is CASRGAKESSEAFF. CDR3 DNA: TGTGCCAGCAGGGGGGCGAAGGAGAGTTCTGAAGCTTTCTTT.

The chain couples TRBV19 to TRBJ2-1; weak D call: TRBD2 (5 bases). Trimming shortened V by 0 bases and J by 4 bases, and 10 bases separated the two germline ends. There are 15 residues in the CDR3. Germline V gene sequence: CDR1 LNHDA, CDR2 SQIVND (reference sequence). The CDR3 DNA follows: TGTGCCAGTAGTATAGAACTGCGGGCATACAATGAGCAGTTCTTC. It codes for CASSIELRAYNEQFF.

The chain joins TRBV5-1 to TRBJ2-7; 8 nucleotides align to TRBD1. The CDR3 covers 15 residues. With 1 base clipped from V and 3 bases from J, the junction kept 6 bases outside the gene matches. The germline CDR1 and CDR2 sequences are SGHRS and YFSETQ. This chain's CDR3 is CASSLKRTGFYEQYF. As DNA, the CDR3 is TGCGCCAGCAGCTTGAAACGGACAGGGTTCTACGAGCAGTACTTC.

The V call is TRBV7-9, the J call TRBJ2-5, with 8 bases aligning to TRBD1. V was clipped by 5 bases and J by 7 bases; unmatched bases: 9. The CDR3 has 14 residues. In germline, CDR1 is SEHNR, CDR2 FQNEAQ (reference sequence). In DNA form, the CDR3 reads TGTGCCAGCAGCCCAACCAGGGGGCGAGGGACCCAGTACTTC. This translates into CASSPTRGRGTQYF. Full variable domain (rest looked up from reference TRBV7-9 and TRBJ2-5): DTGVSQNPRHKITKRGQNVTFRCDPISEHNRLYWYRQTLGQGPEFLTYFQNEAQLEKSRLLSDRFSAERPKGSFSTLEIQRTEQGDSAMYLCASSPTRGRGTQYFGPGTRLLVL.

V gene TRBV3-1 (or the pseudogene TRBV3-2) combines with J gene TRBJ2-7; D unclear. V lost 0 bases to trimming and J lost 9 bases, with 12 bases between them. The CDR3 has 13 residues. The germline CDR1 and CDR2 sequences are LGHDT and YNNKEL (reference sequence). The CDR3, as DNA: TGTGCCAGCAGCCAAGACGGCGAGACGGGGCAGTACTTC. It codes for CASSQDGETGQYF.

The rearrangement links TRBV12-3 or TRBV12-4 to TRBJ2-7, with D perhaps TRBD2 (6 bases). V lost 7 bases to trimming and J lost 4 bases, with 14 bases between them. The CDR3 has 13 amino acids. The CDR3 nucleotides are TGTGCCAGCACCAAGGGACTTCTATACGAGCAGTACTTC. It specifies CASTKGLLYEQYF.

The CDR3 region is CASSPPGLARTYEQYF. CDR3 nucleotide sequence: TGCGCCAGCAGCCCCCCCGGACTAGCGCGGACCTACGAGCAGTACTTC. The chain is built from TRBV5-1 and TRBJ2-7, with TRBD2 matching 9 bases. V lost 4 bases, J lost 2 bases, and 10 bases stayed unmatched. This CDR3 is 16 amino acids long. The germline V gene encodes CDR1 SGHRS and CDR2 YFSETQ.

V is TRBV7-8 and J is TRBJ2-1, with a weak D call TRBD1 (6 bases). The CDR3 spans 15 residues. V lost 1 base to trimming and J lost 1 base, with 8 bases between them. The germline V gene encodes CDR1 SGHVS and CDR2 FQNEAQ. The CDR3 DNA follows: TGTGCCAGCAGCTTAGGGCAGGGGTCCTACAATGAGCAGTTCTTC. The encoded protein is CASSLGQGSYNEQFF.

This clone was seen only once. The genes are TRBV2 and TRBJ2-5; 9 nucleotides agree with TRBD1. J gave up 0 bases and V 5 bases, and 7 bases lay outside the gene matches. The CDR3 length is 16 residues. Germline CDR1 reads SNHLY; CDR2 reads FYNNEI. CDR3 coding DNA: TGTGCCAGCAGTCCCCTGACAGGGGGGGACCAAGAGACCCAGTACTTC. Its translation is CASSPLTGGDQETQYF. The whole variable domain, remainder taken from reference TRBV2 and TRBJ2-5, is EPEVTQTPSHQVTQMGQEVILRCVPISNHLYFYWYRQILGQKVEFLVSFYNNEISEKSEIFDDQFSVERPDGSNFTLKIRSTKLEDSAMYFCASSPLTGGDQETQYFGPGTRLLVL.

The CDR3 protein is CASTQGAGLGRFF. CDR3 sequence (DNA): TGTGCCAGCACTCAAGGAGCGGGGTTGGGACGGTTCTTC. The chain employs TRBV28 and TRBJ2-1; 7 bases match TRBD2. J gave up 15 bases and V 7 bases, and 15 bases lay outside the gene matches. Germline V gene lookup returns CDR1 MDHEN and CDR2 SYDVKM. There are 13 residues in the CDR3.

J is TRBJ1-5 and V is TRBV6-5; 7 nucleotides agree with TRBD1. V gave up 5 bases and J gave up 2 bases; unmatched junction bases: 3. The V gene's germline CDR1 is MNHEY and CDR2 SVGAGI. The CDR3 consists of 14 residues. The CDR3 loop is CASSPDRGNQPQHF. In DNA form, the CDR3 reads TGTGCCAGCAGTCCCGACAGGGGCAATCAGCCCCAGCATTTT.

The rearrangement links TRBV6-1 to TRBJ1-2; 8 bases are a match to TRBD1. The CDR3 is 16 residues long. V lost 2 bases to trimming and J lost 3 bases; unmatched junction nucleotides: 8. In germline, CDR1 is MNHNS, CDR2 SASEGT. The CDR3 DNA reads as TGTGCCAGCAGTGAAAGGGGCGCACAGGGGGACTATGGCTACACCTTC. Encoded protein: CASSERGAQGDYGYTF.

The chain recombines TRBV7-9 with TRBJ2-7, with D tentatively TRBD1 (8 bases). Germline V lookup: CDR1 SEHNR, CDR2 FQNEAQ (reference sequence). The CDR3 covers 13 residues. V was cut by 5 bases and J by 5 bases, with 13 bases left in between. CDR3 sequence reads: CASSHRGGDEQYF. CDR3 sequence (DNA): TGTGCCAGCAGCCACAGGGGGGGGGACGAGCAGTACTTC.